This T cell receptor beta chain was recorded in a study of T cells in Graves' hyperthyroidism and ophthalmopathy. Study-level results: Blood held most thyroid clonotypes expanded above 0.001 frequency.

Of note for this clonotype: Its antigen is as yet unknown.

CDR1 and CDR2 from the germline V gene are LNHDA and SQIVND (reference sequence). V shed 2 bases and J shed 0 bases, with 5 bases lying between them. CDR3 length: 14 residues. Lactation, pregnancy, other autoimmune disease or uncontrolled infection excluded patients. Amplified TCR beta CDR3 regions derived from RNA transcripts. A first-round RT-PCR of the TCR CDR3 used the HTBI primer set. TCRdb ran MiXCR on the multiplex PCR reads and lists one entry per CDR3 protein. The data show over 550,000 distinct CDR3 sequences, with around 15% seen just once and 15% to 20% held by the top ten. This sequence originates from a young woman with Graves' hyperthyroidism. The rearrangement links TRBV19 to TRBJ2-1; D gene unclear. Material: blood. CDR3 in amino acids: CASSIFGSYNEQFF. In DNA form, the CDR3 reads TGTGCCAGTAGTATATTTGGCTCCTACAATGAGCAGTTCTTC.